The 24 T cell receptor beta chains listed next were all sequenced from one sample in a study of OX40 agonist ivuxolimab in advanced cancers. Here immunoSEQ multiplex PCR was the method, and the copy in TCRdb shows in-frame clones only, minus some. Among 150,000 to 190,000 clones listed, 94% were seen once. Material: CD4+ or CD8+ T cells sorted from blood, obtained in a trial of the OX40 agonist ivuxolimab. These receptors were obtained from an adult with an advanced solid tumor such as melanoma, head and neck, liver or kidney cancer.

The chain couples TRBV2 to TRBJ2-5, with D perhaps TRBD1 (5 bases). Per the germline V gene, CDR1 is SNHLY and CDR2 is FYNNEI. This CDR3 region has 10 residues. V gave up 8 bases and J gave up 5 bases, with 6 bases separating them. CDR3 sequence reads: CASGAETQYF. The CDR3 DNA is TGTGCCAGCGGGGCCGAGACCCAGTACTTC.

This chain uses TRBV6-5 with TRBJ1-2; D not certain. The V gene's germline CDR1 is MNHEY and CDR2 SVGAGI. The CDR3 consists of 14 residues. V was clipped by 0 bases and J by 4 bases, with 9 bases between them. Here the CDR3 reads CASSYSSTFYGYTF. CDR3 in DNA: TGTGCCAGCAGTTACTCCTCAACGTTCTATGGCTACACCTTC.

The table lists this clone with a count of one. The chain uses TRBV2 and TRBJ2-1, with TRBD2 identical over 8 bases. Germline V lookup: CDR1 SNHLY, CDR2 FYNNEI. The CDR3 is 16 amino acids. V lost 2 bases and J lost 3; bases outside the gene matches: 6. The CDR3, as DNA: TGTGCCAGCAGTGAAAAGGGGACTAGATACTACAATGAGCAGTTCTTC. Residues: CASSEKGTRYYNEQFF.

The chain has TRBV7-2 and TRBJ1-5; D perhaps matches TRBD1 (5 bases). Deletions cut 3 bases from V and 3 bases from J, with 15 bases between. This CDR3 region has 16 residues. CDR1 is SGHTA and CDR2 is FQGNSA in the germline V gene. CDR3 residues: CASSFAGGYLNQPQHF. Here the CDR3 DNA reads TGTGCCAGCAGCTTTGCCGGGGGGTACCTCAATCAGCCCCAGCATTTT. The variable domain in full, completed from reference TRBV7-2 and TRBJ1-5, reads GAGVSQSPSNKVTEKGKDVELRCDPISGHTALYWYRQSLGQGLEFLIYFQGNSAPDKSGLPSDRFSAERTGGSVSTLTIQRTQQEDSAVYLCASSFAGGYLNQPQHFGDGTRLSIL.

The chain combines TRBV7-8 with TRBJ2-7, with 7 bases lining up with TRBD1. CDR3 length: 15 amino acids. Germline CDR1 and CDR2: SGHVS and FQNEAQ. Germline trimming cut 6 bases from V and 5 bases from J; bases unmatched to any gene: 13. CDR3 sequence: CASSLFRDRADEQYF. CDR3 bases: TGTGCCAGCAGTCTATTCCGGGACAGAGCTGACGAGCAGTACTTC.

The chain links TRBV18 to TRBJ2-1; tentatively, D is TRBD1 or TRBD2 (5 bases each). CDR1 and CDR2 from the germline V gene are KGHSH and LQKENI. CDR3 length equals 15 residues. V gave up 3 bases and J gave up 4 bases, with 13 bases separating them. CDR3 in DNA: TGTGCCAGCTCACCGGGGCAGGACTTGTACAATGAGCAGTTCTTC. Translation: CASSPGQDLYNEQFF.

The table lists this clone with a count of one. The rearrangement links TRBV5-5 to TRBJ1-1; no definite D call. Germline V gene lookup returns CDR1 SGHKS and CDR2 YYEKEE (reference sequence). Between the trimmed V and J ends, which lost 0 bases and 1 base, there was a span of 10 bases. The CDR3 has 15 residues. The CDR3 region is CASSLGGVGNTEAFF. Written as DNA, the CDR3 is TGTGCCAGCAGCTTGGGTGGGGTGGGGAACACTGAAGCTTTCTTT.

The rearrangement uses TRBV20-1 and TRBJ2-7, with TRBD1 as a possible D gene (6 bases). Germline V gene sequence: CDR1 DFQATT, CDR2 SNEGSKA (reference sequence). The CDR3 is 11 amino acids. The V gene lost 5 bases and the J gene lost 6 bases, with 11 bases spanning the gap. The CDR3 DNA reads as TGCAGTGCTCTACAGGGAATCGAGCAGTACTTC. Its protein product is CSALQGIEQYF.

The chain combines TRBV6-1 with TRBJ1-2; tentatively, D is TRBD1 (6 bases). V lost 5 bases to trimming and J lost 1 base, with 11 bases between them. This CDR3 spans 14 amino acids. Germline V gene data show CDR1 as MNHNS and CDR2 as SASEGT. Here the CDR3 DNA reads TGTGCCAGCAGTCCGACAGGAGTTAACTATGGCTACACCTTC. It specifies CASSPTGVNYGYTF.

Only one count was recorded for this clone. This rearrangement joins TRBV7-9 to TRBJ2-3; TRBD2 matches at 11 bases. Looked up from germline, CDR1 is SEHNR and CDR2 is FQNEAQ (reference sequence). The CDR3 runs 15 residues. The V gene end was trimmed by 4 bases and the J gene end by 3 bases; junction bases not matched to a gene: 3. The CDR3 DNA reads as TGTGCCAGCAGCTGGCGGACTAGCGGGACAGATACGCAGTATTTT. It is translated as CASSWRTSGTDTQYF.

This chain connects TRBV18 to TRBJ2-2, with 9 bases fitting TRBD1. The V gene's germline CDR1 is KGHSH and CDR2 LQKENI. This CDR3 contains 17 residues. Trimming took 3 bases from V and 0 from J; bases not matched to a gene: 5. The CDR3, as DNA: TGTGCCAGCTCACCCTGGACAGGGGCGACGAACACCGGGGAGCTGTTTTTT. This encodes CASSPWTGATNTGELFF.

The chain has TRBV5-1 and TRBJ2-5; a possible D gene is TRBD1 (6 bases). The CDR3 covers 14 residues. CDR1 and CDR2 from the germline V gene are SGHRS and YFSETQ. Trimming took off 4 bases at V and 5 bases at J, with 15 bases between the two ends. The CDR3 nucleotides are TGCGCCAGCAGCGGATTAAACAGGGAGGAGACCCAGTACTTC. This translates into CASSGLNREETQYF.

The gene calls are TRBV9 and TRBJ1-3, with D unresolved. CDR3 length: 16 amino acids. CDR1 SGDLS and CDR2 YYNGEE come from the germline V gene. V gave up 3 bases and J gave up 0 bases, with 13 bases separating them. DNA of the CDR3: TGTGCCAGCAGCGGTTCCCTGCTAAACTCTGGAAACACCATATATTTT. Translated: CASSGSLLNSGNTIYF.

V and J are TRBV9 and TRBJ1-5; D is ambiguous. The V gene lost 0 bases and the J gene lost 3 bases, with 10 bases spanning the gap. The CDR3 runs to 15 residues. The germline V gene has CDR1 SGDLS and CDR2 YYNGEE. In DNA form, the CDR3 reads TGTGCCAGCAGCGTAGTGGCAGGTCCCAATCAGCCCCAGCATTTT. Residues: CASSVVAGPNQPQHF.

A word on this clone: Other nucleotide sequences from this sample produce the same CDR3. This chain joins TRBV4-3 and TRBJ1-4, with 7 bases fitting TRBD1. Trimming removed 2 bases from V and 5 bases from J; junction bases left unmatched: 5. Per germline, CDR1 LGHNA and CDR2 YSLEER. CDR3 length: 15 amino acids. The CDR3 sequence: CASSQQTGPNEKLFF. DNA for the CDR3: TGCGCCAGCAGCCAACAGACAGGGCCAAATGAAAAACTGTTTTTT.

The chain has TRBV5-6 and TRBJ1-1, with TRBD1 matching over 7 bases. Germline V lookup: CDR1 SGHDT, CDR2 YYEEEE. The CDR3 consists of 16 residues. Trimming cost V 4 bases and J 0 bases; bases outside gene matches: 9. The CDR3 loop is CASSLYRGPMNTEAFF. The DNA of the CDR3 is TGTGCCAGCAGCCTCTACAGGGGCCCCATGAACACTGAAGCTTTCTTT.

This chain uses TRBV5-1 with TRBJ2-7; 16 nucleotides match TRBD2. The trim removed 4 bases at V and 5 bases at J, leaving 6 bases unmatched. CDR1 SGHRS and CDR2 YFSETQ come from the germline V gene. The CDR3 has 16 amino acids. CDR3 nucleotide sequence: TGCGCCAGCAGCCACGGGACTAGCGGGAGGGCGGACGAGCAGTACTTC. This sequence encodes CASSHGTSGRADEQYF.

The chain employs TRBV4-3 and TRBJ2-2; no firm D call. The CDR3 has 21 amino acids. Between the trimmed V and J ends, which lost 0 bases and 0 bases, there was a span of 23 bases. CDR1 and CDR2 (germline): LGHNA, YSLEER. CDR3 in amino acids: CASSQDPSFRLVLANTGELFF. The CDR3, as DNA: TGCGCCAGCAGCCAAGATCCCAGCTTCCGTTTGGTACTCGCGAACACCGGGGAGCTGTTTTTT.

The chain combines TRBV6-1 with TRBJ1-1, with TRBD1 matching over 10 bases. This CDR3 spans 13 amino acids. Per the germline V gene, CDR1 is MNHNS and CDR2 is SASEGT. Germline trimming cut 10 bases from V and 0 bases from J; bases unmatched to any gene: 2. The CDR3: CANDRGLNTEAFF. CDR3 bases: TGTGCCAACGACAGGGGGCTGAACACTGAAGCTTTCTTT.

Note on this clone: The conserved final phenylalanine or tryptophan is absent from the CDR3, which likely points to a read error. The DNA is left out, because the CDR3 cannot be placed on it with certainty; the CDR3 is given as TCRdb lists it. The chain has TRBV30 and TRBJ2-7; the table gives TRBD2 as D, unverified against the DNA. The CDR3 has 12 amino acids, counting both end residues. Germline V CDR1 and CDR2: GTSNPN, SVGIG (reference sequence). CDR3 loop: CAWKFGSGSMHL.

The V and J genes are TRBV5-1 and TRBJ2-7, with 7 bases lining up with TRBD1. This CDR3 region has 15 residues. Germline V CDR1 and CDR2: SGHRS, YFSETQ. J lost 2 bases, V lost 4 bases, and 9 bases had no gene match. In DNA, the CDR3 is TGCGCCAGCAGCGCCCTGACAGGGCCGGCCTACGAGCAGTACTTC. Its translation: CASSALTGPAYEQYF.

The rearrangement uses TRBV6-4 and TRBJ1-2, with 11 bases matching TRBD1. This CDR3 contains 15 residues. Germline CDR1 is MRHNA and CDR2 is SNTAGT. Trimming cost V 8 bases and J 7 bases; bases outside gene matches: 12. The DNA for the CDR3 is TGTGCCAGCCGGAGAACCGGGACAGGGGGTAGTGGCTACACCTTC. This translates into CASRRTGTGGSGYTF.

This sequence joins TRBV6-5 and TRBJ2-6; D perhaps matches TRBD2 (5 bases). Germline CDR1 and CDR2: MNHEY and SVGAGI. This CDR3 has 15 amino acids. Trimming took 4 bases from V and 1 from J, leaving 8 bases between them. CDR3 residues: CASSSEGSGANVLTF. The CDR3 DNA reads TGTGCCAGCAGTTCTGAGGGATCTGGGGCCAACGTCCTGACTTTC.

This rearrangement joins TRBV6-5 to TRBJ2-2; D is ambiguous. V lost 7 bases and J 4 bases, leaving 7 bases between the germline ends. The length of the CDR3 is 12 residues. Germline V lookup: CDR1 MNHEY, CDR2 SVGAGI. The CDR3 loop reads CASKDVTGELFF. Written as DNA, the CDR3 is TGTGCCAGCAAGGACGTCACCGGGGAGCTGTTTTTT.